Reported below is one TCR beta chain. Sequencing targeted TCR beta in blood CD8+ and CD4+ T cells. An amount of RNA that ranged from roughly 0.5 to 1 ug was reverse transcribed with random hexamers. TCRdb processed the immunoSEQ multiplex PCR reads anew with MiXCR; each CDR3 protein has one entry. This sample has 130,000 to 150,000 distinct CDR3 sequences, with roughly 94% found just once. The data were taken from a study of CD8 T cells in Susac syndrome. This TCR was sampled from a human donor in good health. The source material was CD4+ T cells from PBMCs.

The DNA for the CDR3 is TGTGCCAGCAGCCAGAAGGGCCAGCAGCTAGCCAAAAACATTCAGTACTTC. Protein product: CASSQKGQQLAKNIQYF. The rearrangement links TRBV5-5 to TRBJ2-4; no clear D. The CDR3 totals 17 residues. Trimming removed 4 bases from V and 0 bases from J, with 17 bases in between. The germline CDR1 and CDR2 sequences are SGHKS and YYEKEE (reference sequence).